Below are 30 T cell receptor beta chains sequenced from a single sample in a study of identifying expanded T cells in peripheral blood. TCRdb keeps only in-frame clones here, not all; method: immunoSEQ multiplex PCR. The table includes around 100,000 clones, roughly 87% detected once. Source material: blood. Receptors originate from a person aged 18-70 years in good health.

With respect to this clone: The junction does not match germline at one end; this may be a read error. V and J are TRBV5-1 and TRBJ2-3; D is unresolved. This CDR3 has 16 amino acids. Germline V gene sequence: CDR1 SGHRS, CDR2 YFSETQ. The CDR3 protein is CASSPLTSNPTHTQYF. CDR3 in DNA: TGCGCCAGCAGCCCGCTCACCAGTAATCCCACACATACGCAGTATTTT.

The chain couples TRBV10-3 to TRBJ1-1; no firm D call. Trimming stripped 10 bases from V and 3 bases from J, with 15 bases between. CDR1 and CDR2 (germline): ENHRY, SYGVKD. The CDR3 covers 13 residues. CDR3 sequence reads: CASRWGTDTEAFF. The CDR3 bases are TGTGCCAGCAGATGGGGAACGGACACTGAAGCTTTCTTT.

V usage is TRBV4-1 and J usage is TRBJ2-5, with D unresolved. This CDR3 has 18 residues. Trimming pared 1 base from V and 2 bases from J, leaving 20 bases between. From germline, CDR1 is MGHRA and CDR2 YSYEKL. CDR3 nucleotide sequence: TGCGCCAGCAGCCAAGTTGGCCTCAGTATACCCCAGCAAGAGACCCAGTACTTC. This translates into CASSQVGLSIPQQETQYF.

The rearrangement links TRBV2 to TRBJ1-2, with D hard to call. This CDR3 has 14 amino acids. From germline, CDR1 is SNHLY and CDR2 FYNNEI. Between the trimmed V and J ends, which lost 2 bases and 4 bases, there was a span of 11 bases. The CDR3 DNA reads as TGTGCCAGCAGTGAACGAGGACGGAGCTATGGCTACACCTTC. It yields the protein CASSERGRSYGYTF.

This sequence joins TRBV25-1 and TRBJ2-5; D is ambiguous. Looked up from germline, CDR1 is MGHDK and CDR2 is SYGVNS. The CDR3 consists of 13 residues. The V gene lost 4 bases and the J gene lost 5 bases, with 11 bases spanning the gap. The CDR3 sequence: CASSGIVGETQYF. CDR3 nucleotide sequence: TGTGCCAGCAGTGGGATTGTGGGGGAGACCCAGTACTTC.

The chain combines TRBV14 with TRBJ2-5; D unresolved. This CDR3 spans 16 amino acids. V shed 6 bases and J shed 0 bases, with 17 bases lying between them. The germline gives CDR1 SGHDN, CDR2 FVKESK. CDR3 region: CASSPRRIAYQETQYF. Here the CDR3 DNA reads TGTGCCAGCAGTCCTCGCCGAATCGCGTACCAAGAGACCCAGTACTTC. The full variable domain, rest sourced from reference TRBV14 and TRBJ2-5, is EAGVTQFPSHSVIEKGQTVTLRCDPISGHDNLYWYRRVMGKEIKFLLHFVKESKQDESGMPNNRFLAERTGGTYSTLKVQPAELEDSGVYFCASSPRRIAYQETQYFGPGTRLLVL.

This clone came up once. The chain uses TRBV28 and TRBJ1-6; D gene uncertain. There are 14 residues in the CDR3. Germline values: CDR1 MDHEN, CDR2 SYDVKM. Trimming took 7 bases from V and 7 from J, leaving 14 bases between them. CDR3 DNA sequence: TGTGCCAGCATTTTGTCGCTGACAAATTCACCCCTCCACTTT. Translating it yields CASILSLTNSPLHF. Combining the CDR3 with reference TRBV28 and TRBJ1-6 gives the whole variable domain DVKVTQSSRYLVKRTGEKVFLECVQDMDHENMFWYRQDPGLGLRLIYFSYDVKMKEKGDIPEGYSVSREKKERFSLILESASTNQTSMYLCASILSLTNSPLHFGNGTRLTVT.

The J gene is TRBJ1-4, the V gene TRBV5-1; D remains ambiguous. The CDR3 has 15 amino acids. With 0 bases removed from V and 8 bases from J, the gap between germline ends came to 14 bases. Germline lookup yields CDR1 SGHRS and CDR2 YFSETQ. The CDR3 spells CASSLGAGIGEKLFF. The CDR3 bases are TGCGCCAGCAGCTTGGGGGCAGGCATCGGGGAAAAACTGTTTTTT.

The chain links TRBV27 to TRBJ2-7; possible D gene TRBD1, 6 bases. V lost 6 bases, J lost 3 bases, and 18 bases lay in between. CDR3 length equals 15 residues. Germline-derived CDR1 and CDR2 are MNHEY and SMNVEV (reference sequence). In nucleotides, the CDR3 is TGTGCCAGCAGCCCAGGGGCAGGGGCAGACTACGAGCAGTACTTC. Translated, it gives CASSPGAGADYEQYF.

The chain recombines TRBV20-1 with TRBJ2-7; D not resolved. The V gene's germline CDR1 is DFQATT and CDR2 SNEGSKA (reference sequence). CDR3 length: 11 amino acids. V lost 1 base and J lost 2, with 3 bases in between. CDR3 in DNA: TGCAGTGCTAGAGGACCCTACGAGCAGTACTTC. This gives the protein CSARGPYEQYF.

V usage is TRBV5-8 and J usage is TRBJ2-2, with TRBD1 as a possible D gene (6 bases). The CDR3 length is 16 residues. V dropped 2 bases and J dropped 0 bases, with 11 bases sitting between them. Germline V CDR1 and CDR2: SGHTS, YDEGEE. The CDR3 here is CASSFQGGSNTGELFF. The CDR3 DNA sequence: TGTGCCAGCAGCTTTCAAGGGGGTTCGAACACCGGGGAGCTGTTTTTT.

This clone was seen only once. The V call is TRBV2, the J call TRBJ2-7; no firm D call. CDR3 length equals 16 residues. The germline CDR1 and CDR2 sequences are SNHLY and FYNNEI. Trimming removed 0 bases from V and 1 base from J, with 13 bases in between. The DNA for the CDR3 is TGTGCCAGCAGTGAAGCGGGTCGGGCAGGATCCTACGAGCAGTACTTC. Protein sequence: CASSEAGRAGSYEQYF.

This chain connects TRBV18 to TRBJ1-4; tentative D call: TRBD1 (6 bases). The CDR3 contains 14 residues. The V gene lost 5 bases and the J gene lost 0 bases, with 7 bases spanning the gap. CDR1 KGHSH and CDR2 LQKENI come from the germline V gene. This CDR3 reads CASSRTATNEKLFF. The CDR3 bases are TGTGCCAGCTCAAGGACAGCAACTAATGAAAAACTGTTTTTT.

The chain links TRBV7-9 to TRBJ2-2; the match to TRBD1 covers 9 bases. In germline, CDR1 is SEHNR, CDR2 FQNEAQ (reference sequence). This CDR3 contains 16 residues. V shed 5 bases and J 2 bases; nucleotides not matched to a gene: 6. DNA for the CDR3: TGTGCCAGCAGCCTCAACAGGGGGCGCAACACCGGGGAGCTGTTTTTT. This encodes CASSLNRGRNTGELFF.

The genes are TRBV4-3 and TRBJ2-5; 8 bases are a match to TRBD2. The CDR3 spans 16 residues. The trim removed 0 bases at V and 5 bases at J, leaving 8 bases unmatched. CDR1 and CDR2 (germline): LGHNA, YSLEER. The CDR3 loop reads CASSQDPSGGGETQYF. CDR3 DNA sequence: TGCGCCAGCAGCCAAGATCCGAGCGGGGGTGGGGAGACCCAGTACTTC.

The gene calls are TRBV7-2 and TRBJ1-1; D remains ambiguous. Germline CDR1 reads SGHTA; CDR2 reads FQGNSA. Trimming pared 2 bases from V and 6 bases from J, leaving 7 bases between. This CDR3 comprises 12 residues. CDR3 protein: CASSLLRAEAFF. The CDR3 region has the DNA TGTGCCAGCAGCTTACTTCGCGCTGAAGCTTTCTTT. The full variable domain, in which reference TRBV7-2 and TRBJ1-1 provide the parts outside the CDR3, is GAGVSQSPSNKVTEKGKDVELRCDPISGHTALYWYRQSLGQGLEFLIYFQGNSAPDKSGLPSDRFSAERTGGSVSTLTIQRTQQEDSAVYLCASSLLRAEAFFGQGTRLTVV.

The chain combines TRBV4-3 with TRBJ2-4, with TRBD2 matching over 12 bases. The ends lost 2 bases at V and 11 bases at J; junction bases unmatched: 7. This CDR3 has 15 residues. Germline-derived CDR1 and CDR2 are LGHNA and YSLEER. CDR3 DNA: TGCGCCAGCAGCCAACAACTAGCGGGGGGTGTAGTTCAGTACTTC. Amino acids: CASSQQLAGGVVQYF.

The genes are TRBV5-5 and TRBJ2-2, with unresolved D. V lost 2 bases to trimming and J lost 0 bases, with 11 bases between them. Germline V gene sequence: CDR1 SGHKS, CDR2 YYEKEE (reference sequence). There are 16 residues in the CDR3. CDR3 nucleotide sequence: TGTGCCAGCAGCTTTTTTTTGGGTACGAACACCGGGGAGCTGTTTTTT. This codes for CASSFFLGTNTGELFF.

The chain carries TRBV5-1 and TRBJ2-6; 7 nucleotides agree with TRBD1. Germline CDR1 reads SGHRS; CDR2 reads YFSETQ. CDR3 size: 17 residues. The junction had 8 bases not matched to a gene; V was cut back by 5 bases and J by 0 bases. The CDR3 loop is CASSPRTGYSGANVLTF. The DNA of the CDR3 is TGCGCCAGCAGTCCTCGGACAGGCTACTCTGGGGCCAACGTCCTGACTTTC.

This clone was counted between two and nine times. The chain links TRBV2 to TRBJ2-7, with no clear D. The ends were cut back, 6 bases at V and 9 bases at J, with 21 bases in the middle. This CDR3 comprises 14 residues. Per the germline V gene, CDR1 is SNHLY and CDR2 is FYNNEI. For the CDR3, the DNA is TGTGCCAGCAGCGATATGAAGGTTTTAGGCGGGCAGTACTTC. It specifies CASSDMKVLGGQYF.

The chain couples TRBV6-6 to TRBJ1-2, with 10 bases fitting TRBD1. J gave up 2 bases and V 6 bases, and 3 bases lay outside the gene matches. CDR3 length: 14 amino acids. The germline V gene has CDR1 MNHNY and CDR2 SVGAGI (reference sequence). CDR3 loop: CASSRDRGNYGYTF. The CDR3 region has the DNA TGTGCCAGCAGCCGGGACAGGGGAAACTATGGCTACACCTTC.

This chain links TRBV21-1 with TRBJ2-7; TRBD1 was called by the table and not checked on the DNA. TRBV21-1 is a pseudogene. The CDR3 contains 14 residues. The CDR3 spells CASTTGTENYEQYF. In nucleotides, the CDR3 is TGTGCCAGCACCACCGGGACAGAGAACTACGAGCAGTACTTC.

CDR3 sequence: CASSLGQSNEKLFF. DNA for the CDR3: TGTGCCAGCAGCTTAGGGCAGAGTAATGAAAAACTGTTTTTT. The V and J genes are TRBV5-4 and TRBJ1-4, with unresolved D. The CDR3 has 14 residues. Germline CDR1 is SGHNT and CDR2 is YYREEE (reference sequence). V dropped 2 bases and J dropped 4 bases, with 9 bases sitting between them.

The table lists this clone with a count of one. The rearrangement links TRBV7-6 to TRBJ2-7; possible D gene TRBD2, 6 bases. There are 13 residues in the CDR3. V dropped 5 bases and J dropped 6 bases, with 14 bases sitting between them. CDR1 is SGHVS, CDR2 FNYEAQ, per germline. The CDR3 nucleotides read TGTGCCAGCAGCCCAGAATTCGGGGGCGAGCAGTACTTC. Protein: CASSPEFGGEQYF.

The chain is built from TRBV2 and TRBJ1-2; D gene ambiguous. V gave up 10 bases and J gave up 4 bases, with 13 bases separating them. This CDR3 is 12 amino acids long. Germline V CDR1 and CDR2: SNHLY, FYNNEI. This CDR3 reads CANPDVGYGYTF. CDR3 in DNA: TGTGCCAACCCGGACGTGGGCTATGGCTACACCTTC.

This clone was picked up a small number of times. This chain joins TRBV27 and TRBJ2-1, with D possibly being TRBD1 (6 bases). V gave up 5 bases and J gave up 4 bases, with 18 bases separating them. The V gene's germline CDR1 is MNHEY and CDR2 SMNVEV (reference sequence). The CDR3 has 16 residues. As DNA, the CDR3 is TGTGCCAGCAGTCCCCCGAAGGGGGTCTCGTACAATGAGCAGTTCTTC. This sequence encodes CASSPPKGVSYNEQFF.

The chain couples TRBV7-9 to TRBJ1-1; 7 nucleotides align to TRBD1. Germline trimming cut 5 bases from V and 5 bases from J; bases unmatched to any gene: 8. CDR3 size: 14 residues. The V gene's germline CDR1 is SEHNR and CDR2 FQNEAQ (reference sequence). CDR3 DNA: TGTGCCAGCAGCGGAACAGGGGCGAAAACTGAAGCTTTCTTT. Its translation: CASSGTGAKTEAFF.

V is TRBV14 and J is TRBJ2-7; D is possibly TRBD2 (5 bases). Between the trimmed V and J ends, which lost 1 base and 5 bases, there was a span of 12 bases. Germline V gene lookup returns CDR1 SGHDN and CDR2 FVKESK. CDR3 length: 14 amino acids. The CDR3 spells CASSQVSGGHEQYF. The CDR3 DNA follows: TGTGCCAGCAGCCAAGTATCTGGAGGCCACGAGCAGTACTTC.

This clone has only one observation. This rearrangement joins TRBV6-5 to TRBJ1-2; a possible D gene is TRBD1 (6 bases). The CDR3 length is 15 residues. Trimming shortened V by 0 bases and J by 0 bases, and 8 bases separated the two germline ends. The germline gives CDR1 MNHEY, CDR2 SVGAGI. The CDR3 reads CASSYSTGTNYGYTF. The CDR3 DNA reads as TGTGCCAGCAGTTACTCCACAGGGACTAACTATGGCTACACCTTC.

V gene TRBV6-6 combines with J gene TRBJ2-5; D remains ambiguous. The CDR3 has 16 amino acids. Germline-derived CDR1 and CDR2 are MNHNY and SVGAGI (reference sequence). Trimming stripped 8 bases from V and 2 bases from J, with 21 bases between. The CDR3 DNA sequence: TGTGCCAGCTCCTTTTCATTAGGTGGATTACAAGAGACCCAGTACTTC. Protein sequence: CASSFSLGGLQETQYF.